Each of the 6 T cell receptor beta chains below was sequenced from the same sample in a study of CD8 T cells in ankylosing spondylitis. MiXCR, run by TCRdb on the 5' RACE reads, gives a single entry per CDR3 protein. Of 150,000 or so distinct CDR3 sequences listed, roughly 30% are singletons. What was sequenced was synovial fluid, either unsorted or a sorted T cell fraction (not recorded which). The receptors were gathered from a male donor with ankylosing spondylitis.

V is TRBV5-1 and J is TRBJ1-1; D is undetermined. The CDR3 has 13 residues. Trimming cost V 4 bases and J 3 bases, with 10 bases left between them. Germline assignment: CDR1 SGHRS and CDR2 YFSETQ. The CDR3 here is CASSQLMDTEAFF. The CDR3 DNA reads as TGCGCCAGCAGCCAACTGATGGACACTGAAGCTTTCTTT.

The J gene is TRBJ2-1, the V gene TRBV9, with D possibly being TRBD1 (6 bases). The V gene's germline CDR1 is SGDLS and CDR2 YYNGEE. This CDR3 has 16 residues. Deletions cut 3 bases from V and 5 bases from J, with 18 bases between. CDR3 nucleotide sequence: TGTGCCAGCAGCGACGGTGCAGGGGTGGGCCACAATGAGCAGTTCTTC. Its translation is CASSDGAGVGHNEQFF. Variable domain in full (rest from reference TRBV9 and TRBJ2-1): DSGVTQTPKHLITATGQRVTLRCSPRSGDLSVYWYQQSLDQGLQFLIQYYNGEERAKGNILERFSAQQFPDLHSELNLSSLELGDSALYFCASSDGAGVGHNEQFFGPGTRLTVL.

V gene TRBV20-1 combines with J gene TRBJ1-2; D perhaps matches TRBD1 (6 bases). The CDR3 sequence is 15 residues long. Deletions cut 3 bases from V and 1 base from J, with 15 bases between. Germline-derived CDR1 and CDR2 are DFQATT and SNEGSKA (reference sequence). The DNA of the CDR3 is TGCAGTGCTAGCCCCTTTGGACAGAGTAACTATGGCTACACCTTC. It specifies CSASPFGQSNYGYTF.

This clonotype was detected only a few times. This chain connects TRBV7-2 to TRBJ2-1, with D maybe TRBD2 (5 bases). Germline V gene data show CDR1 as SGHTA and CDR2 as FQGNSA. Deletions cut 2 bases from V and 2 bases from J, with 10 bases between. This CDR3 is 15 amino acids long. The CDR3 loop reads CASSLRGSTYNEQFF. As DNA, the CDR3 is TGTGCCAGCAGCTTACGTGGGAGCACCTACAATGAGCAGTTCTTC.

This clonotype has more than one count but fewer than ten. The V gene is TRBV5-1, the J gene TRBJ2-2, with D perhaps TRBD2 (5 bases). This CDR3 spans 15 amino acids. V was shortened by 0 bases and J by 4 bases, with 10 bases between the two germline ends. Per the germline V gene, CDR1 is SGHRS and CDR2 is YFSETQ. In nucleotides, the CDR3 is TGCGCCAGCAGCTTGGCCCGAGGGAGCACCGGGGAGCTGTTTTTT. Protein product: CASSLARGSTGELFF.

This clonotype was seen a handful of times. The genes are TRBV4-2 and TRBJ2-5, with 10 bases matching TRBD2. The CDR3 is 19 amino acids. CDR1 is LGHNA and CDR2 is YNFKEQ in the germline V gene. Trimming took 0 bases from V and 5 from J; bases not matched to a gene: 15. The CDR3 is CASSQDEASSGGPGETQYF. DNA for the CDR3: TGTGCCAGCAGCCAAGACGAGGCGTCTAGCGGGGGCCCGGGGGAGACCCAGTACTTC.